This TCR beta chain was recorded in a study of identical twins. TCRdb itself ran the 5' RACE reads through MiXCR, one entry per CDR3 protein. The sample lists 750,000 to 950,000 distinct CDR3 sequences; 9% to 15% were seen once. There are a few counts of this clonotype. The CDR3 is 14 amino acids. Between the trimmed V and J ends, which lost 2 bases and 0 bases, there was a span of 8 bases. Per germline, CDR1 MGHDK and CDR2 SYGVNS. With no exceptions, donors were healthy Caucasians. These records were also assigned to another study, of yellow fever vaccine responses in identical twins.

V is TRBV25-1 and J is TRBJ2-7; possibly TRBD2 for D (6 bases). The sequencing sample was made of PBMCs. The receptor's source is a woman younger than 35 in good health. This chain's CDR3 is CASSELANSYEQYF. DNA of the CDR3: TGTGCCAGCAGTGAACTAGCGAACTCCTACGAGCAGTACTTC.